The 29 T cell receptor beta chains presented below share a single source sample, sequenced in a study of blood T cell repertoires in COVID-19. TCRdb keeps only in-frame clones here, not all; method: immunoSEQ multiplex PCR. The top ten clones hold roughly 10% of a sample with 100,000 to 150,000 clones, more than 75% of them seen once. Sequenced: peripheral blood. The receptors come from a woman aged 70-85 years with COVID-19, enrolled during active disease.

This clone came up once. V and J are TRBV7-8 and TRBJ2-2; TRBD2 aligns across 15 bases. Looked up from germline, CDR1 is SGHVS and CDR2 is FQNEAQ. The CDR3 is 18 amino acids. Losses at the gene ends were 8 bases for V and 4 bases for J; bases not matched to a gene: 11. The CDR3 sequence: CASRRGTSGGHVTGELFF. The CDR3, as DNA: TGTGCCAGCCGAAGGGGGACTAGCGGGGGGCACGTCACCGGGGAGCTGTTTTTT.

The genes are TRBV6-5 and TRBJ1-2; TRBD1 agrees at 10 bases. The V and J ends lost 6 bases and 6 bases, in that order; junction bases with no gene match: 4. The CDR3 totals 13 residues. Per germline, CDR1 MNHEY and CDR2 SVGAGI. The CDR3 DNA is TGTGCCAGCAGCAGGGGACAGGGGAATGGCTACACCTTC. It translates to CASSRGQGNGYTF.

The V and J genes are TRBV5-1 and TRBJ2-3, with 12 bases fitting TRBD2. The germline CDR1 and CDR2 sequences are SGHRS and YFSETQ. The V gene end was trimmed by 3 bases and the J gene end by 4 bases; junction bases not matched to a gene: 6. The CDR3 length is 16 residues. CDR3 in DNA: TGCGCCAGCAGCTGGGGTGGGACTAGCGGGCCAGATACGCAGTATTTT. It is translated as CASSWGGTSGPDTQYF. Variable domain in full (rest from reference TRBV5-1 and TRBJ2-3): KAGVTQTPRYLIKTRGQQVTLSCSPISGHRSVSWYQQTPGQGLQFLFEYFSETQRNKGNFPGRFSGRQFSNSRSEMNVSTLELGDSALYLCASSWGGTSGPDTQYFGPGTRLTVL.

Here the CDR3 DNA reads TGTGCCAGCAGCTTGGACTTATCGGAGACCCAGTACTTC. Protein sequence: CASSLDLSETQYF. This chain links TRBV5-6 with TRBJ2-5; D unresolved. V gave up 0 bases and J gave up 5 bases, with 8 bases separating them. The CDR3 loop spans 13 amino acids. CDR1 and CDR2 (germline): SGHDT, YYEEEE.

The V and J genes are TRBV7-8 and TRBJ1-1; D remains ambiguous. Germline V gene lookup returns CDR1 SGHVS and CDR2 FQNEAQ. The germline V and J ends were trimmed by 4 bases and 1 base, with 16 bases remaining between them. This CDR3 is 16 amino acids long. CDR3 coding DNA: TGTGCCAGCAGCTCCTGGACCCAAAGCGGGAACACTGAAGCTTTCTTT. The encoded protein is CASSSWTQSGNTEAFF.

The CDR3 DNA is TGTGCCAGCAGCTCCGTTATTCTTTCACCCCTCCACTTT. Amino acids: CASSSVILSPLHF. This chain uses TRBV7-9 with TRBJ1-6; D is ambiguous. CDR1 and CDR2 (germline): SEHNR, FQNEAQ (reference sequence). The CDR3 length is 13 residues. V lost 4 bases and J 9 bases, leaving 10 bases between the germline ends. The entire variable domain, with the rest obtained from reference TRBV7-9 and TRBJ1-6, is as follows: DTGVSQNPRHKITKRGQNVTFRCDPISEHNRLYWYRQTLGQGPEFLTYFQNEAQLEKSRLLSDRFSAERPKGSFSTLEIQRTEQGDSAMYLCASSSVILSPLHFGNGTRLTVT.

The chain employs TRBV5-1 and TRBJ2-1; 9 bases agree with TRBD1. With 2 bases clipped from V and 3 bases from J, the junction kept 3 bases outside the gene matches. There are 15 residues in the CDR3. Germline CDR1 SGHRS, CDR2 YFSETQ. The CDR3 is CASSFGTGYYNEQFF. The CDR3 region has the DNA TGCGCCAGCAGCTTTGGGACAGGGTACTACAATGAGCAGTTCTTC.

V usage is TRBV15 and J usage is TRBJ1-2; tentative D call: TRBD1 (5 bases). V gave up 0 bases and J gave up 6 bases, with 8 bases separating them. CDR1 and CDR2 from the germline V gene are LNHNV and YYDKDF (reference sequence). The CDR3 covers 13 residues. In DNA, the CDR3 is TGTGCCACCAGCAGAGATCGGGGGAATGGCTACACCTTC. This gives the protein CATSRDRGNGYTF.

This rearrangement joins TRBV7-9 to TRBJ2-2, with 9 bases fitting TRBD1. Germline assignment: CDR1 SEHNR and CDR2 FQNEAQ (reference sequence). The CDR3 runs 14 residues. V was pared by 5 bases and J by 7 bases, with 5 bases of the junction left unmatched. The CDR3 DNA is TGTGCCAGCAGCGCTACAGGGGGCCACGGGGAGCTGTTTTTT. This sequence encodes CASSATGGHGELFF.

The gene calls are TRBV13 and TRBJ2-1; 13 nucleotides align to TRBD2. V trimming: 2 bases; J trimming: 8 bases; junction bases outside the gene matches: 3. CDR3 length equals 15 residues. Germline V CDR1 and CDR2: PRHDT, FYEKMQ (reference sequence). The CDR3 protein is CASSLSGLAGDEQFF. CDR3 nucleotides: TGTGCCAGCAGCTTATCAGGACTAGCGGGAGATGAGCAGTTCTTC.

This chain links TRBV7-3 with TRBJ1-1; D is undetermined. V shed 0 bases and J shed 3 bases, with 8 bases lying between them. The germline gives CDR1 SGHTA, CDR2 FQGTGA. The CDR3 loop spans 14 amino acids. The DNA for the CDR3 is TGTGCCAGCAGCTTAACGACTGGCGACACTGAAGCTTTCTTT. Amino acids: CASSLTTGDTEAFF.

DNA of the CDR3: TGCGCCAGCAGCTGGGGACGGCGGGGGACCCAAGAGACCCAGTACTTC. Protein product: CASSWGRRGTQETQYF. The chain has TRBV5-1 and TRBJ2-5; the match to TRBD2 covers 7 bases. CDR3 size: 16 residues. The junction had 9 bases not matched to a gene; V was cut back by 3 bases and J by 1 base. The V gene's germline CDR1 is SGHRS and CDR2 YFSETQ.

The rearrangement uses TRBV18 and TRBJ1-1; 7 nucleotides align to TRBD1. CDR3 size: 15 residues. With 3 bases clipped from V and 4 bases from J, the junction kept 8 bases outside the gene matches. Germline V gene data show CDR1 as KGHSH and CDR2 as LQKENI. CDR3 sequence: CASSPYEGASTEAFF. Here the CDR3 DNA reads TGTGCCAGCTCACCCTATGAGGGGGCGAGCACTGAAGCTTTCTTT. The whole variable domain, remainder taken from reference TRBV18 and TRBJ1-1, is NAGVMQNPRHLVRRRGQEARLRCSPMKGHSHVYWYRQLPEEGLKFMVYLQKENIIDESGMPKERFSAEFPKEGPSILRIQQVVRGDSAAYFCASSPYEGASTEAFFGQGTRLTVV.

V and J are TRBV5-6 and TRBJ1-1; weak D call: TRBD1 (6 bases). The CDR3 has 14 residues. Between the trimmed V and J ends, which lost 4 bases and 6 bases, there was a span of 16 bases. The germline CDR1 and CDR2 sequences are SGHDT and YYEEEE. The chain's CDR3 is CASSSGQHRPEAFF. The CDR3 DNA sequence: TGTGCCAGCAGCAGTGGACAGCACCGTCCTGAAGCTTTCTTT.

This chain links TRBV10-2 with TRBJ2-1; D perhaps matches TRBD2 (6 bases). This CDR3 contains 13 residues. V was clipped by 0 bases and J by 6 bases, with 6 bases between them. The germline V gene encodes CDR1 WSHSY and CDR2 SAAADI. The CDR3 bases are TGCGCCAGCAGTGAGTCCGGGAGCAATGAGCAGTTCTTC. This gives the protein CASSESGSNEQFF.

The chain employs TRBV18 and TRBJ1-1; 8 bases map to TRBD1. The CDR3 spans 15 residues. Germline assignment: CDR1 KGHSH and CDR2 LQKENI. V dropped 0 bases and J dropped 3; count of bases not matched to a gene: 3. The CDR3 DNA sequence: TGTGCCAGCTCACCACCGACAGGGGCTGACACTGAAGCTTTCTTT. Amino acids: CASSPPTGADTEAFF. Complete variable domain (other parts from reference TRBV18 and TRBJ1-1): NAGVMQNPRHLVRRRGQEARLRCSPMKGHSHVYWYRQLPEEGLKFMVYLQKENIIDESGMPKERFSAEFPKEGPSILRIQQVVRGDSAAYFCASSPPTGADTEAFFGQGTRLTVV.

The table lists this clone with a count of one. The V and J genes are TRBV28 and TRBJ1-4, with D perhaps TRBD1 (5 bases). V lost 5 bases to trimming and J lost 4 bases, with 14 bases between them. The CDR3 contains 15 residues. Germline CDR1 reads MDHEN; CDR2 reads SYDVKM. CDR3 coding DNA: TGTGCCAGCAGTACTCGGGGGGGAGGTAATGAAAAACTGTTTTTT. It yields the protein CASSTRGGGNEKLFF.

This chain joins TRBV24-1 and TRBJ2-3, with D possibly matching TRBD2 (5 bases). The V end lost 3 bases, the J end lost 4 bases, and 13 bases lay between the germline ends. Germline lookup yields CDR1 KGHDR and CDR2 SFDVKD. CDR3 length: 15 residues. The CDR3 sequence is CATSDSPGYADTQYF. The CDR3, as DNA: TGTGCCACCAGTGATAGTCCGGGGTATGCAGATACGCAGTATTTT.

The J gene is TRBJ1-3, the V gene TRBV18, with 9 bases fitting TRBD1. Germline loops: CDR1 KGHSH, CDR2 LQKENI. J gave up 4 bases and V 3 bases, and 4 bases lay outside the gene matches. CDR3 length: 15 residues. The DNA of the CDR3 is TGTGCCAGCTCACCGGGGACAGGGCCAGGAAACACCATATATTTT. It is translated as CASSPGTGPGNTIYF.

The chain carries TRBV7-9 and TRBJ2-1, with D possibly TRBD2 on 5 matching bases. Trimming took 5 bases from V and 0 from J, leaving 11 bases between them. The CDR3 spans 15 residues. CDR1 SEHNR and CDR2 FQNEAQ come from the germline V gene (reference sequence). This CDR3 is CASSRGLSSYNEQFF. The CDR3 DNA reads TGTGCCAGCAGCCGCGGGTTGAGCTCCTACAATGAGCAGTTCTTC. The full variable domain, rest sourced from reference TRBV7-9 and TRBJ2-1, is DTGVSQNPRHKITKRGQNVTFRCDPISEHNRLYWYRQTLGQGPEFLTYFQNEAQLEKSRLLSDRFSAERPKGSFSTLEIQRTEQGDSAMYLCASSRGLSSYNEQFFGPGTRLTVL.

As DNA, the CDR3 is TGTGCCACCAGCAGGGGACAGGTCACAGATACGCAGTATTTT. Its protein product is CATSRGQVTDTQYF. The rearrangement uses TRBV15 and TRBJ2-3, with 8 positions matching TRBD1. CDR3 length: 14 residues. Per germline, CDR1 LNHNV and CDR2 YYDKDF (reference sequence). With 3 bases clipped from V and 2 bases from J, the junction kept 1 base outside the gene matches.

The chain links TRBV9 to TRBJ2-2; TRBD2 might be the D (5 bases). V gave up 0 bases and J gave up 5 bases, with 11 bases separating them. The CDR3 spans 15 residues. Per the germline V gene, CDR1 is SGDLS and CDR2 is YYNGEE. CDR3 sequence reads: CASSVAPGLTGELFF. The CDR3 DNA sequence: TGTGCCAGCAGCGTAGCCCCCGGACTGACCGGGGAGCTGTTTTTT. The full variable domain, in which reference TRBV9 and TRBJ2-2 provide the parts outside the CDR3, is DSGVTQTPKHLITATGQRVTLRCSPRSGDLSVYWYQQSLDQGLQFLIQYYNGEERAKGNILERFSAQQFPDLHSELNLSSLELGDSALYFCASSVAPGLTGELFFGEGSRLTVL.

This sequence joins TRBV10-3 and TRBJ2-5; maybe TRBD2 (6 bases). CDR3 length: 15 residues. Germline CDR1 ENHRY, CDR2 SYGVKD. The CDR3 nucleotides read TGTGCGATCGAGAGTTGGGCCCACGCGGGGGAGACCCAGTACTTC. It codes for CAIESWAHAGETQYF.

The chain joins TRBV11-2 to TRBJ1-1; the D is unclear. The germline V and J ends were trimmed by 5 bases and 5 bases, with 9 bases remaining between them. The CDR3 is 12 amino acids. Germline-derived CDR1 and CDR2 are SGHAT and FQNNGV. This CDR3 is CASSPAGTEAFF. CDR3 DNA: TGTGCCAGCAGCCCGGCGGGGACTGAAGCTTTCTTT.

CDR3 nucleotide sequence: TGTGCCAGCACAGGGACAGGATACAATGAGCAGTTCTTC. Amino acid sequence: CASTGTGYNEQFF. The chain couples TRBV6-5 to TRBJ2-1, with 8 bases matching TRBD1. Per germline, CDR1 MNHEY and CDR2 SVGAGI. After removal of 7 bases from V and 4 bases from J, the junction contained 3 bases not matched to a gene. The CDR3 extends over 13 amino acids.

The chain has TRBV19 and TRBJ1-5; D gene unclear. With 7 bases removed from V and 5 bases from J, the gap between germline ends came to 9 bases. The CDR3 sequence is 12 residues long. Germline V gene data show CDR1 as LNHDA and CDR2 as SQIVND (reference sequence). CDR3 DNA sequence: TGTGCCAGTACCCTCCCCGATCAGCCCCAGCATTTT. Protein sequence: CASTLPDQPQHF.

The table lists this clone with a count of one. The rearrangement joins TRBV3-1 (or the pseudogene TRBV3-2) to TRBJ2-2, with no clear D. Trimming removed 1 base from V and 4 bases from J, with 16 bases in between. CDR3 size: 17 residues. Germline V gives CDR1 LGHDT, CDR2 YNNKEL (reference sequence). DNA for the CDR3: TGTGCCAGCAGCCAAGCAAAGACTTGGCGGAGCACCGGGGAGCTGTTTTTT. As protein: CASSQAKTWRSTGELFF.

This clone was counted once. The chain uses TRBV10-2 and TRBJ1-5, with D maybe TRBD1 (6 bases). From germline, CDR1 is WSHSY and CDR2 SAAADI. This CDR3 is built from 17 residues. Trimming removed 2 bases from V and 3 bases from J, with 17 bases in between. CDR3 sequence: CASSERGRGADNQPQHF. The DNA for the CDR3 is TGCGCCAGCAGTGAGAGGGGTCGGGGGGCAGACAATCAGCCCCAGCATTTT.

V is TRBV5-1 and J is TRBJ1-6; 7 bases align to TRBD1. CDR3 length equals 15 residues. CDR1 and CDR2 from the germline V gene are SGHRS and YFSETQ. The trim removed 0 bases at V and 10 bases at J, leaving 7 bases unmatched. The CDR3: CASSLATGVGSPLHF. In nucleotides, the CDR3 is TGCGCCAGCAGCTTGGCCACAGGGGTTGGGTCACCCCTCCACTTT. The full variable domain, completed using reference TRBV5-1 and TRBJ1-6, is KAGVTQTPRYLIKTRGQQVTLSCSPISGHRSVSWYQQTPGQGLQFLFEYFSETQRNKGNFPGRFSGRQFSNSRSEMNVSTLELGDSALYLCASSLATGVGSPLHFGNGTRLTVT.